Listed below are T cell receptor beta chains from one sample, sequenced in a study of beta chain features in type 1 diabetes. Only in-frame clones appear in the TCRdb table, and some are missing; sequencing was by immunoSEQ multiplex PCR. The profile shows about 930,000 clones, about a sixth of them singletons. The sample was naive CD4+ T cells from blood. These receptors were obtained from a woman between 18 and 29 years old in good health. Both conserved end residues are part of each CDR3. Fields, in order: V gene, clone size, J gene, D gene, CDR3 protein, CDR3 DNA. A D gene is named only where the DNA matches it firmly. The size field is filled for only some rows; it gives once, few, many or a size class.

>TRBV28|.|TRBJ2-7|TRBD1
CASRQGPSGPYEQYF
TGTGCCAGCAGACAGGGGCCCTCGGGACCGTACGAGCAGTACTTC
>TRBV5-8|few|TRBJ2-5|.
CASSDPLGVSETQYF
TGTGCCAGCAGCGACCCCCTTGGGGTCAGTGAGACCCAGTACTTC
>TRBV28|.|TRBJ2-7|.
CASSLVRGEQYF
TGTGCCAGCAGTTTAGTTAGGGGCGAGCAGTACTTC
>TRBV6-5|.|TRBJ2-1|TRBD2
CASSLSGGGYNEQFF
TGTGCCAGCAGTTTGTCGGGAGGGGGCTACAATGAGCAGTTCTTC
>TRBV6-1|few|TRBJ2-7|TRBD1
CASSVGTGDYEQYF
TGTGCCAGCAGTGTCGGGACAGGAGACTACGAGCAGTACTTC
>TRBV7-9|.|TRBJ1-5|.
CASSTQNQPQHF
TGTGCCAGCAGCACTCAGAATCAGCCCCAGCATTTT
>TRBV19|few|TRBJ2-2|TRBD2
CASSRLARFGELFF
TGTGCCAGTAGCCGACTAGCGCGATTCGGGGAGCTGTTTTTT
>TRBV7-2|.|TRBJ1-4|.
CASSSGRDNEKLFF
TGTGCCAGCAGCTCGGGACGGGATAATGAAAAACTGTTTTTT
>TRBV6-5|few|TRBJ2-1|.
CATSRVRASKNEQFF
TGTGCCACCTCACGGGTCAGGGCGAGTAAGAATGAGCAGTTCTTC
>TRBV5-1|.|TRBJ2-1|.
CASSLAPASYNEQFF
TGCGCCAGCAGCTTGGCCCCGGCCTCCTACAATGAGCAGTTCTTC
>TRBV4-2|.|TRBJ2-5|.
CASSQDTEDWETQYF
TGTGCCAGCAGCCAAGATACGGAAGATTGGGAGACCCAGTACTTC
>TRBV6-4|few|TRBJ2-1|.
CAHGGRGKNEQFF
TGTGCCCATGGGGGCAGGGGAAAAAATGAGCAGTTCTTC
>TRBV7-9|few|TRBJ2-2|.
CASSPSARGTNTGELFF
TGTGCCAGCAGCCCAAGTGCTAGGGGGACGAACACCGGGGAGCTGTTTTTT
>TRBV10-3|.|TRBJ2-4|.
CAISPGANWDKNIQYF
TGTGCCATCAGTCCGGGAGCGAATTGGGACAAAAACATTCAGTACTTC
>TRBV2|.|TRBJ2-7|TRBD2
CASRKGTSGRGEQYF
TGTGCCAGCAGAAAGGGGACTAGCGGGAGAGGCGAGCAGTACTTC
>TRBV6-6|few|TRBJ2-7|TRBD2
CASNRLAEYEQYF
TGTGCCAGCAATCGACTAGCGGAGTACGAGCAGTACTTC
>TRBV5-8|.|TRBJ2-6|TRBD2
CASNVGRLAGVGANVLTF
TGTGCCAGCAACGTCGGACGGCTAGCGGGAGTTGGGGCCAACGTCCTGACTTTC
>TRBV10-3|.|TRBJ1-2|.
CAISEGENYGYTF
TGTGCCATCAGTGAAGGAGAGAACTATGGCTACACCTTC
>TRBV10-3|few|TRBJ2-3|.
CAIRKGLSLDTQYF
TGTGCCATCAGGAAGGGATTGTCCCTGGATACGCAGTATTTT
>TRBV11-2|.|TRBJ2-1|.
CASSLDGLFNEQFF
TGTGCCAGCAGCTTAGATGGACTGTTCAATGAGCAGTTCTTC
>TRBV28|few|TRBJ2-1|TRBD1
CASTLDRGRYNEQFF
TGTGCCAGCACCTTAGACAGGGGAAGGTACAATGAGCAGTTCTTC
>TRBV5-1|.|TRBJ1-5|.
CASSSGDSNQPQHF
TGCGCCAGCAGCTCTGGGGATAGCAATCAGCCCCAGCATTTT
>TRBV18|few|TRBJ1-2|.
CASSKDSNYGYTF
TGTGCCAGCTCAAAGGACAGCAACTATGGCTACACCTTC
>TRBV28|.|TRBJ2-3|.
CASSLWGRGRRGDTQYF
TGTGCCAGCAGTTTATGGGGCAGGGGACGGCGGGGAGATACGCAGTATTTT
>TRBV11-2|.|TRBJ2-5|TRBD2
CASSLAIRGLKETQYF
TGTGCCAGCAGCTTAGCTATCCGGGGACTAAAAGAGACCCAGTACTTC
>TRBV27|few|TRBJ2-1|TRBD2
CASRMSGRTFNEQFF
TGTGCCAGCAGGATGAGCGGGAGGACTTTTAATGAGCAGTTCTTC
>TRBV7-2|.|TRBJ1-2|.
CASTRPQGGYGYTF
TGTGCCAGCACGAGACCCCAGGGTGGCTATGGCTACACCTTC
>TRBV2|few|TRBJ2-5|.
CASSEVGFSQETQYF
TGTGCCAGCAGTGAAGTTGGTTTTTCCCAAGAGACCCAGTACTTC
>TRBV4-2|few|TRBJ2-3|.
CASSQGDQTTDTQYF
TGTGCCAGCAGCCAAGGGGACCAAACCACAGATACGCAGTATTTT